This entry lists 27 T cell receptor beta chains sequenced from one sample in a study of T cell clones after liver transplantation. The protocol was immunoSEQ multiplex PCR, while the TCRdb copy is restricted to in-frame clones and leaves out a portion. The sample lists about 75,000 clones, around 90% seen once, with roughly 3% in the top ten. Sequenced material: CD4+ T cells from blood, taken before liver transplant. All receptors derive from a human donor who received a liver transplant.

This clone was detected a few times. The V call is TRBV9, the J call TRBJ1-2; tentatively, D is TRBD1 (5 bases). Germline CDR1 and CDR2: SGDLS and YYNGEE. The CDR3 is made up of 15 amino acids. V dropped 0 bases and J dropped 8 bases, with 17 bases sitting between them. This chain's CDR3 is CASSVGGTGGVGYTF. DNA for the CDR3: TGTGCCAGCAGCGTAGGAGGAACAGGTGGGGTAGGCTACACCTTC.

This chain joins TRBV7-2 and TRBJ2-5; 8 bases are a match to TRBD1. Germline V CDR1 and CDR2: SGHTA, FQGNSA. J lost 4 bases, V lost 5 bases, and 6 bases had no gene match. The CDR3 has 14 amino acids. The CDR3, as DNA: TGTGCCAGCAGCGAGCAGGGGGCGGGAGAGACCCAGTACTTC. It specifies CASSEQGAGETQYF.

The V gene is TRBV27, the J gene TRBJ2-7, with D perhaps TRBD2 (6 bases). The CDR3 covers 15 residues. V was trimmed by 2 bases and J by 2 bases, leaving 13 bases between them. Germline V gene lookup returns CDR1 MNHEY and CDR2 SMNVEV (reference sequence). The CDR3 spells CASSLRSPGAYEQYF. CDR3 nucleotide sequence: TGTGCCAGCAGTTTAAGGTCCCCGGGGGCCTACGAGCAGTACTTC.

The rearrangement joins TRBV5-6 to TRBJ2-1, with TRBD1 matching over 8 bases. V gave up 4 bases and J gave up 12 bases; unmatched junction bases: 6. Germline CDR1 is SGHDT and CDR2 is YYEEEE. The CDR3 has 12 amino acids. The CDR3 loop reads CASSLQGVPQFF. DNA for the CDR3: TGTGCCAGCAGCCTACAGGGGGTACCGCAGTTCTTC.

V usage is TRBV12-5 and J usage is TRBJ1-3; no reliable D call. Trimming took off 1 base at V and 4 bases at J, with 8 bases between the two ends. CDR1 is LGHNT and CDR2 is FRNRAP in the germline V gene. This CDR3 comprises 14 residues. The CDR3 loop is CASGLGVSGNTIYF. The CDR3, as DNA: TGTGCTAGTGGTTTGGGAGTCTCCGGAAACACCATATATTTT.

The chain is built from TRBV5-1 and TRBJ2-7; 7 bases are a match to TRBD2. V lost 0 bases and J lost 4; bases outside the gene matches: 7. Germline-derived CDR1 and CDR2 are SGHRS and YFSETQ. The CDR3 extends over 15 amino acids. The DNA for the CDR3 is TGCGCCAGCAGCTTGGTGTCTAGCGGAGAGTACGAGCAGTACTTC. Its translation: CASSLVSSGEYEQYF.

The CDR3 reads CASSAQDRGQGEQYF. In nucleotides, the CDR3 is TGTGCCAGCAGCGCCCAGGACAGGGGGCAAGGCGAGCAGTACTTC. The rearrangement links TRBV7-3 to TRBJ2-7; TRBD1 agrees at 11 bases. Germline trimming cut 5 bases from V and 6 bases from J; bases unmatched to any gene: 9. Germline CDR1 reads SGHTA; CDR2 reads FQGTGA. This CDR3 has 15 amino acids.

This chain joins TRBV5-1 and TRBJ1-1; 10 bases fit TRBD1. In germline, CDR1 is SGHRS, CDR2 YFSETQ. This CDR3 has 15 residues. The V segment lost 4 bases and the J segment 3 bases; nucleotides outside the gene matches: 6. Written as DNA, the CDR3 is TGCGCCAGCAGCATACAAGGACAGGGGGACACTGAAGCTTTCTTT. It specifies CASSIQGQGDTEAFF.

This chain connects TRBV6-5 to TRBJ1-3; D is undetermined. The V end lost 8 bases, the J end lost 0 bases, and 14 bases lay between the germline ends. The CDR3 totals 15 residues. Germline CDR1 and CDR2: MNHEY and SVGAGI. The CDR3 here is CASWRGTLSGNTIYF. The DNA for the CDR3 is TGTGCCAGCTGGCGGGGAACCCTCTCTGGAAACACCATATATTTT.

CDR3 sequence reads: CASSPVRMGNTEAFF. The CDR3 coding sequence is TGTGCCAGCAGCCCCGTGCGGATGGGAAACACTGAAGCTTTCTTT. The chain employs TRBV11-3 and TRBJ1-1; no firm D call. Deletions cut 5 bases from V and 2 bases from J, with 15 bases between. Looked up from germline, CDR1 is SGHNT and CDR2 is YENEEA. This CDR3 is built from 15 residues.

The genes are TRBV29-1 and TRBJ2-5; a possible D gene is TRBD2 (6 bases). The V and J ends lost 5 bases and 5 bases respectively, with 12 bases between them. The CDR3 is made up of 12 amino acids. Germline CDR1 is SQVTM and CDR2 is ANQGSEA. For the CDR3, the DNA is TGCAGCGTTCTATCGAGCGGGGAGACCCAGTACTTC. It encodes CSVLSSGETQYF.

The chain uses TRBV29-1 and TRBJ2-1; D not certain. The CDR3 covers 9 residues. The V end was cut by 7 bases, the J end by 6 bases, with 4 bases between. Germline V lookup: CDR1 SQVTM, CDR2 ANQGSEA. CDR3 region: CSEGNEQFF. The CDR3 DNA reads as TGCAGCGAAGGCAATGAGCAGTTCTTC.

V is TRBV7-2 and J is TRBJ2-3, with TRBD2 identical over 10 bases. The CDR3 is 16 amino acids. Unmatched junction bases numbered 8, after V lost 1 base and J lost 7 bases. Germline V gene data show CDR1 as SGHTA and CDR2 as FQGNSA. Here the CDR3 DNA reads TGTGCCAGCAGCTTAGGGCGGCTAGCGGGAGTAAATACGCAGTATTTT. It codes for CASSLGRLAGVNTQYF.

The CDR3 protein is CATSRGGRVGNEQFF. CDR3 DNA: TGTGCCACCAGCAGAGGCGGGAGGGTGGGCAATGAGCAGTTCTTC. The genes are TRBV15 and TRBJ2-1, with 9 bases fitting TRBD2. V lost 1 base and J lost 6; bases outside the gene matches: 4. The CDR3 contains 15 residues. The V gene's germline CDR1 is LNHNV and CDR2 YYDKDF (reference sequence).

The chain joins TRBV11-1 to TRBJ2-3, with 10 bases identical to TRBD2. V was clipped by 4 bases and J by 1 base; unmatched bases: 2. From germline, CDR1 is SGHAT and CDR2 FQDESV (reference sequence). This CDR3 is 15 amino acids long. The CDR3 bases are TGTGCCAGCAGCTCGGGGACTAGCGGCACAGATACGCAGTATTTT. Amino acid sequence: CASSSGTSGTDTQYF.

The genes are TRBV6-1 and TRBJ1-1; no definite D call. CDR1 is MNHNS, CDR2 SASEGT, per germline. The CDR3 is made up of 13 amino acids. The V and J ends lost 5 bases and 4 bases respectively, with 11 bases between them. DNA for the CDR3: TGTGCCAGCAGTTTGAGGGTGGGCACTGAAGCTTTCTTT. Protein sequence: CASSLRVGTEAFF.

This rearrangement joins TRBV11-2 to TRBJ2-1; 9 nucleotides agree with TRBD2. With 0 bases clipped from V and 10 bases from J, the junction kept 4 bases outside the gene matches. The CDR3 consists of 14 residues. CDR1 SGHAT and CDR2 FQNNGV come from the germline V gene. CDR3 in amino acids: CASSLDRTSGEQFF. The CDR3 DNA sequence: TGTGCCAGCAGCTTAGATCGTACTAGCGGGGAGCAGTTCTTC.

This chain joins TRBV5-5 and TRBJ1-4; D is uncertain. The CDR3 is made up of 14 amino acids. V dropped 2 bases and J dropped 0 bases, with 5 bases sitting between them. In germline, CDR1 is SGHKS, CDR2 YYEKEE (reference sequence). CDR3 DNA sequence: TGTGCCAGCAGCTTCGACGCAACTAATGAAAAACTGTTTTTT. It codes for CASSFDATNEKLFF.

The V and J genes are TRBV9 and TRBJ1-2; D is possibly TRBD1 (5 bases). Trimming pared 4 bases from V and 6 bases from J, leaving 16 bases between. CDR3 size: 14 residues. Germline loops: CDR1 SGDLS, CDR2 YYNGEE. The CDR3 protein is CASSPGGDGHGYTF. CDR3 DNA: TGTGCCAGCAGCCCCGGGGGGGATGGGCATGGCTACACCTTC.

This chain connects TRBV29-1 to TRBJ1-5; D is unresolved. CDR1 is SQVTM and CDR2 is ANQGSEA in the germline V gene. Trimming shortened V by 4 bases and J by 0 bases, and 7 bases separated the two germline ends. The CDR3 loop spans 13 amino acids. The CDR3 reads CSVGESSNQPQHF. The CDR3 region has the DNA TGCAGCGTTGGAGAGTCTAGCAATCAGCCCCAGCATTTT.

The rearrangement links TRBV19 to TRBJ1-1; D might be TRBD1 (5 bases). V lost 4 bases to trimming and J lost 1 base, with 13 bases between them. The CDR3 is made up of 15 amino acids. The germline V gene encodes CDR1 LNHDA and CDR2 SQIVND (reference sequence). CDR3 in DNA: TGTGCCAGTAGTACCCCAGGGTCCTCGAACACTGAAGCTTTCTTT. Residues: CASSTPGSSNTEAFF.

CDR3 in amino acids: CASSVDLGDNEQFF. DNA of the CDR3: TGTGCCAGCAGTGTCGATTTGGGGGACAATGAGCAGTTCTTC. The rearrangement uses TRBV2 and TRBJ2-1; D possibly uses TRBD1 or TRBD2 (5 bases each). Germline CDR1 is SNHLY and CDR2 is FYNNEI. V was cut by 4 bases and J by 5 bases, with 12 bases left in between. This CDR3 comprises 14 residues.

The genes are TRBV6-5 and TRBJ2-7; D might be TRBD1 (6 bases). The V and J ends lost 0 bases and 5 bases respectively, with 11 bases between them. Germline V gene lookup returns CDR1 MNHEY and CDR2 SVGAGI. The CDR3 runs to 14 residues. CDR3 loop: CASSYSTRGHEQYF. In DNA form, the CDR3 reads TGTGCCAGCAGTTACTCGACCAGGGGCCACGAGCAGTACTTC.

This sequence joins TRBV18 and TRBJ2-1; possibly TRBD2 for D (5 bases). Germline values: CDR1 KGHSH, CDR2 LQKENI. Deletions cut 3 bases from V and 7 bases from J, with 25 bases between. The CDR3 extends over 18 amino acids. The CDR3 loop reads CASSPPRTALRHVNEQFF. The CDR3 DNA sequence: TGTGCCAGCTCACCGCCCAGGACTGCCCTACGCCATGTAAATGAGCAGTTCTTC.

This clone showed up just once. V and J are TRBV11-2 and TRBJ2-3; 10 nucleotides match TRBD1. Germline CDR1 is SGHAT and CDR2 is FQNNGV. V lost 5 bases and J lost 2; bases outside the gene matches: 4. The CDR3 is made up of 15 amino acids. CDR3 bases: TGTGCCAGCAGCCCCGGGACAGGGGTCACAGATACGCAGTATTTT. Amino acids: CASSPGTGVTDTQYF. The whole variable domain, filled in from reference TRBV11-2 and TRBJ2-3, reads EAGVAQSPRYKIIEKRQSVAFWCNPISGHATLYWYQQILGQGPKLLIQFQNNGVVDDSQLPKDRFSAERLKGVDSTLKIQPAKLEDSAVYLCASSPGTGVTDTQYFGPGTRLTVL.

This chain joins TRBV30 and TRBJ1-1; D is undetermined. Trimming took off 0 bases at V and 11 bases at J, with 4 bases between the two ends. The CDR3 consists of 9 residues. Germline loops: CDR1 GTSNPN, CDR2 SVGIG (reference sequence). For the CDR3, the DNA is TGTGCCTGGAGTGTAATGGCTTTCTTT. Translation: CAWSVMAFF.

The chain couples TRBV29-1 to TRBJ2-5; D may be TRBD1 (5 bases). CDR3 length equals 13 residues. The V end was cut by 7 bases, the J end by 1 base, with 13 bases between. CDR1 and CDR2 (germline): SQVTM, ANQGSEA. The CDR3 coding sequence is TGCAGCGCTACCAGACAGCTCCAAGAGACCCAGTACTTC. Translated, it gives CSATRQLQETQYF.